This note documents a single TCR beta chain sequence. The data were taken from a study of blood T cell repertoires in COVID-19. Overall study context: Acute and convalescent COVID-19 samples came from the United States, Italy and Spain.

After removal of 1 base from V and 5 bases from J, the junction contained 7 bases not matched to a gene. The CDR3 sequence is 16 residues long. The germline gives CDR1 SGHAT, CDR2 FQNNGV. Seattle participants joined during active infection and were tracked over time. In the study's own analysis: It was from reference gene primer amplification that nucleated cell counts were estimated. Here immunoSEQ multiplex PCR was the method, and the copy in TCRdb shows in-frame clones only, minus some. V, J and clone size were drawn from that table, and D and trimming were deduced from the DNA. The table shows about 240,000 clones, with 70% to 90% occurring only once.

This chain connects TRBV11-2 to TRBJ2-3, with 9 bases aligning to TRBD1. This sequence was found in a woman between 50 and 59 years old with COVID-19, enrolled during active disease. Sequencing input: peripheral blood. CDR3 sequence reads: CASSLVRTGGVDTQYF. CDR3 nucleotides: TGTGCCAGCAGCTTAGTTCGAACAGGGGGCGTAGATACGCAGTATTTT.